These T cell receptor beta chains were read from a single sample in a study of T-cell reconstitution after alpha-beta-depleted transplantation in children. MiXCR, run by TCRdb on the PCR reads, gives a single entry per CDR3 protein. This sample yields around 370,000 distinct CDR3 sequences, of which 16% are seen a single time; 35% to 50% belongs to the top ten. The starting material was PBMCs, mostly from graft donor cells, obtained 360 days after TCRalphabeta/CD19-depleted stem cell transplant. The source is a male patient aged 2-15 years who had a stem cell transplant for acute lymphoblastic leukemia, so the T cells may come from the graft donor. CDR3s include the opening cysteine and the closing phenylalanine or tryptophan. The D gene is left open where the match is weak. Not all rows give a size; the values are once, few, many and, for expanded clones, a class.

CDR3 protein: CASSHWTSGSYEQYF; CDR3 DNA: TGCGCCAGCAGCCATTGGACTAGCGGGAGCTACGAGCAGTACTTC; clone size: many; V gene: TRBV4-1; J gene: TRBJ2-7; D gene: TRBD2
CDR3 protein: CSVEGGQGRYEQYF; CDR3 DNA: TGCAGCGTGGAAGGGGGACAGGGTAGGTACGAGCAGTACTTC; clone size: many; V gene: TRBV29-1; J gene: TRBJ2-7; D gene: TRBD1
CDR3 protein: CASSPRTSFDTQYF; CDR3 DNA: TGTGCCAGCAGCCCGAGGACTAGTTTTGATACGCAGTATTTT; clone size: few; V gene: TRBV7-2; J gene: TRBJ2-3; D gene: TRBD2
CDR3 protein: CASSVGQAENIQYF; CDR3 DNA: TGTGCCAGCAGCGTAGGACAGGCGGAAAACATTCAGTACTTC; clone size: few; V gene: TRBV9; J gene: TRBJ2-4; D gene: .
CDR3 protein: CCARDPSGYSYNEQFF; CDR3 DNA: TGCTGTGCTAGAGACCCTAGCGGCTACTCCTACAATGAGCAGTTCTTC; clone size: .; V gene: TRBV20-1; J gene: TRBJ2-1; D gene: TRBD2
CDR3 protein: CSAAGTRWENEQFF; CDR3 DNA: TGCAGTGCGGCCGGGACTAGATGGGAGAATGAGCAGTTCTTC; clone size: few; V gene: TRBV20-1; J gene: TRBJ2-1; D gene: TRBD2
CDR3 protein: CASRRRGERTDTQYF; CDR3 DNA: TGCGCCAGCAGGAGACGCGGTGAGCGCACAGATACGCAGTATTTT; clone size: many; V gene: TRBV5-1; J gene: TRBJ2-3; D gene: .
CDR3 protein: CATRQGRSGELFF; CDR3 DNA: TGTGCCACCAGACAGGGGAGGAGCGGGGAGCTGTTTTTT; clone size: few; V gene: TRBV24-1; J gene: TRBJ2-2; D gene: .
CDR3 protein: CASSSGLAKNIQYF; CDR3 DNA: TGTGCCAGCAGCTCCGGACTAGCCAAAAACATTCAGTACTTC; clone size: many; V gene: TRBV5-6; J gene: TRBJ2-4; D gene: .
CDR3 protein: CSVAEGRVYEQYF; CDR3 DNA: TGCAGCGTTGCGGAGGGGCGAGTCTACGAGCAGTACTTC; clone size: few; V gene: TRBV29-1; J gene: TRBJ2-7; D gene: .
CDR3 protein: CASSSGVLAPSSYEQYF; CDR3 DNA: TGTGCCAGCAGCTCCGGGGTCCTAGCGCCGAGCTCCTACGAGCAGTACTTC; clone size: few; V gene: TRBV7-9; J gene: TRBJ2-7; D gene: .
CDR3 protein: CASSSPPSKRAPYNEQFF; CDR3 DNA: TGTGCCAGCAGCTCACCTCCTTCTAAGAGAGCCCCCTACAATGAGCAGTTCTTC; clone size: few; V gene: TRBV11-1; J gene: TRBJ2-1; D gene: .
CDR3 protein: CASSLVVAGSYEQYF; CDR3 DNA: TGCGCCAGCAGCTTGGTGGTAGCGGGATCCTACGAGCAGTACTTC; clone size: few; V gene: TRBV5-1; J gene: TRBJ2-7; D gene: TRBD2
CDR3 protein: CASSFSVAGDTYNEQFF; CDR3 DNA: TGTGCCAGCAGTTTTTCGGTGGCGGGAGATACCTACAATGAGCAGTTCTTC; clone size: few; V gene: TRBV28; J gene: TRBJ2-1; D gene: TRBD2
CDR3 protein: CASSYGLAGYEQYF; CDR3 DNA: TGTGCCAGCAGTTACGGGCTAGCGGGCTATGAGCAGTACTTC; clone size: few; V gene: TRBV6-2/TRBV6-3; J gene: TRBJ2-7; D gene: TRBD2
CDR3 protein: CASSVFIYEQYF; CDR3 DNA: TGTGCCAGCAGTGTATTTATCTACGAGCAGTACTTC; clone size: .; V gene: TRBV2; J gene: TRBJ2-7; D gene: .
CDR3 protein: CAWGNREAFF; CDR3 DNA: TGTGCCTGGGGGAACCGTGAAGCTTTCTTT; clone size: .; V gene: TRBV30; J gene: TRBJ1-1; D gene: .
CDR3 protein: CSASGAGETQYF; CDR3 DNA: TGCAGTGCTAGCGGTGCCGGAGAGACCCAGTACTTC; clone size: .; V gene: TRBV20-1; J gene: TRBJ2-5; D gene: .
CDR3 protein: CASSQTGTGMVEELFF; CDR3 DNA: TGCGCCAGCAGCCAGACCGGGACAGGGATGGTAGAGGAGCTGTTTTTT; clone size: few; V gene: TRBV4-3; J gene: TRBJ2-2; D gene: TRBD1
CDR3 protein: CASSLGTSGAYQETQYF; CDR3 DNA: TGTGCCAGCAGCCTAGGGACTAGCGGAGCGTACCAAGAGACCCAGTACTTC; clone size: once; V gene: TRBV7-8; J gene: TRBJ2-5; D gene: TRBD2
CDR3 protein: CSARGAGAYEQYF; CDR3 DNA: TGCAGTGCAAGGGGTGCGGGAGCCTACGAGCAGTACTTC; clone size: .; V gene: TRBV20-1; J gene: TRBJ2-7; D gene: TRBD2
CDR3 protein: CAISGRQDAFEQYF; CDR3 DNA: TGTGCCATCAGTGGCAGACAGGACGCCTTCGAGCAGTACTTC; clone size: many; V gene: TRBV10-3; J gene: TRBJ2-7; D gene: .
CDR3 protein: CASSVVGPTLPNEQFF; CDR3 DNA: TGTGCCAGCAGTGTGGTAGGACCCACTCTCCCTAATGAGCAGTTCTTC; clone size: .; V gene: TRBV2; J gene: TRBJ2-1; D gene: .
CDR3 protein: CASSPGGRPMSSTQYF; CDR3 DNA: TGTGCCAGCAGCCCAGGCGGGAGGCCAATGTCGAGTACGCAGTATTTT; clone size: many; V gene: TRBV11-2; J gene: TRBJ2-3; D gene: TRBD2
CDR3 protein: CASSDGTIGFKLFF; CDR3 DNA: TGTGCCAGCAGTGATGGGACAATCGGCTTCAAACTGTTTTTT; clone size: few; V gene: TRBV28; J gene: TRBJ1-4; D gene: .
CDR3 protein: CASSLEPGRGGGYTF; CDR3 DNA: TGTGCCAGCAGTTTAGAACCGGGGCGAGGCGGTGGCTACACCTTC; clone size: few; V gene: TRBV28; J gene: TRBJ1-2; D gene: .
CDR3 protein: CSVEVGLAGESLYEQYF; CDR3 DNA: TGCAGCGTTGAGGTCGGACTAGCGGGAGAGTCCCTCTACGAGCAGTACTTC; clone size: once; V gene: TRBV29-1; J gene: TRBJ2-7; D gene: TRBD2
CDR3 protein: CASSLSSYNEQFF; CDR3 DNA: TGTGCCAGCAGTTTGAGCTCCTACAATGAGCAGTTCTTC; clone size: many; V gene: TRBV12-3/TRBV12-4; J gene: TRBJ2-1; D gene: .